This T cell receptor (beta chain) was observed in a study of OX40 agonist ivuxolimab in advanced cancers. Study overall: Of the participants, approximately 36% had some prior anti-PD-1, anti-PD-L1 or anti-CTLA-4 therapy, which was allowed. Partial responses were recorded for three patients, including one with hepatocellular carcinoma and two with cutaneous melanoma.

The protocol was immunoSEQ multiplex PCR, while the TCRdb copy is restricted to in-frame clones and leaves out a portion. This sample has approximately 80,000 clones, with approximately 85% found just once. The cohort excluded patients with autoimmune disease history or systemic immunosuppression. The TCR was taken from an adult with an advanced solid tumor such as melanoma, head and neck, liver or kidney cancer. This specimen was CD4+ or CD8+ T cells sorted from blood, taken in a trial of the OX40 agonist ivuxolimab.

The CDR3 is CASSRVSQGEWGNQPQHF. In DNA form, the CDR3 reads TGTGCCAGTAGTAGGGTGAGTCAGGGGGAATGGGGAAATCAGCCCCAGCATTTT. The V call is TRBV19, the J call TRBJ1-5; 7 positions agree with TRBD1. The junction had 16 bases not matched to a gene; V was cut back by 4 bases and J by 4 bases. The V gene's germline CDR1 is LNHDA and CDR2 SQIVND (reference sequence). There are 18 residues in the CDR3.